The T cell receptor (beta chain) under discussion was sequenced for a study of Graves' ophthalmopathy and Graves' hyperthyroidism. At least ten counts were recorded for this clonotype. No antigen is known for it. The study, taken as a whole, reports: In blood, most expanded thyroid clonotypes above 0.001 frequency were also detected. This model predicted ophthalmopathy progression (sensitivity roughly 64%, specificity 72.22%).

TCR beta CDR3 amplification used RNA transcripts. HTBI-primed RT-PCR formed the first round, and a multiplex PCR formed the second. A single record per CDR3 protein comes from TCRdb applying MiXCR to the multiplex PCR reads. This table holds just over 600,000 distinct CDR3 sequences, roughly 20% found once. Absence of ophthalmopathy within 18 months of follow-up defined stable hyperthyroidism. Fresh peripheral blood, around 10 ml, was the PBMC source. The CDR3 runs 15 residues. The V gene lost 6 bases and the J gene lost 2 bases, with 14 bases spanning the gap. Germline V gives CDR1 SNHLY, CDR2 FYNNEI.

The sequenced sample was peripheral blood. The chain employs TRBV2 and TRBJ1-3, with a weak D call TRBD1 (6 bases). This TCR came from a woman under 30 with stable Graves' hyperthyroidism. Some clones in this sample may be carry-over from other donors' samples. The CDR3 spells CASRGTEGAGNTIYF. CDR3 coding DNA: TGTGCCAGCAGGGGAACTGAGGGGGCTGGAAACACCATATATTTT.